This TCR beta chain was identified in a study of blood T cell repertoires in COVID-19. Across the whole study: Some COVID-19 samples were acute and others convalescent; all came from the United States, Italy and Spain. The analysed material was cDNA or gDNA that came from T cells, B-cell-depleted T cells, or PBMCs.

CDR1 is DFQATT and CDR2 is SNEGSKA in the germline V gene (reference sequence). This CDR3 comprises 11 residues. V lost 3 bases and J 7 bases, leaving 7 bases between the germline ends. TCRdb keeps only in-frame clones here, not all; method: immunoSEQ multiplex PCR. The sample has about 68,000 clones; 89% are singletons. The V gene is TRBV20-1, the J gene TRBJ2-1; maybe TRBD2 (6 bases). This sequence originates from a man aged 50 to 59 with active COVID-19. Sequencing was carried out using peripheral blood. CDR3 sequence: CSASAGNEQFF. The CDR3 DNA follows: TGCAGTGCTAGCGCGGGGAATGAGCAGTTCTTC.